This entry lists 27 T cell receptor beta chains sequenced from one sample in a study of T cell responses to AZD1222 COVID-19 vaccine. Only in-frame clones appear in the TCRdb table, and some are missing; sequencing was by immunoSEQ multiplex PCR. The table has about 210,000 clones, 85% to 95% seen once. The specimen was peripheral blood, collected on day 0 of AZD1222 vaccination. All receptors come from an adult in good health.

The CDR3, as DNA: TGTGCCAGCAGCCTGGGGGAAGGAGATCGCTGGGAAAAACTGTTTTTT. It encodes CASSLGEGDRWEKLFF. This chain links TRBV5-8 with TRBJ1-4, with D perhaps matching TRBD1 (5 bases). Germline lookup yields CDR1 SGHTS and CDR2 YDEGEE. V lost 4 bases to trimming and J lost 8 bases, with 21 bases between them. The CDR3 totals 16 residues.

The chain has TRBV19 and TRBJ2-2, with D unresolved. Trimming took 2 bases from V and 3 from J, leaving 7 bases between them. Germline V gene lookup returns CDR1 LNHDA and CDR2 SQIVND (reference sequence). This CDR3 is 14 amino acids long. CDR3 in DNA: TGTGCCAGTAGTATACGAGCCCACACCGGGGAGCTGTTTTTT. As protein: CASSIRAHTGELFF.

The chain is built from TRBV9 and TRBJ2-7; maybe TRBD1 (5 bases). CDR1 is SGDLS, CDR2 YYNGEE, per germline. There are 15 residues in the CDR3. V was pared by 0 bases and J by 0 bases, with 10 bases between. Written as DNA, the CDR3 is TGTGCCAGCAGCGTAGAGTTAGGGGACTCCTACGAGCAGTACTTC. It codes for CASSVELGDSYEQYF.

The CDR3: CASMQGVGNTIYF. The CDR3 coding sequence is TGTGCCAGCATGCAGGGTGTAGGAAACACCATATATTTT. V gene TRBV27 combines with J gene TRBJ1-3; TRBD1 is a possible D gene (5 bases). This CDR3 has 13 amino acids. Trimming cost V 7 bases and J 4 bases, with 11 bases left between them. Germline V gene lookup returns CDR1 MNHEY and CDR2 SMNVEV (reference sequence).

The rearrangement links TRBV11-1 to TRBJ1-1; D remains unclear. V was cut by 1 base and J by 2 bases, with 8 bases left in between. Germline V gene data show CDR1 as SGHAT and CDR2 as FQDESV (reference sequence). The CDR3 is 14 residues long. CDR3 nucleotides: TGTGCCAGCAGCTTAGGGCAGGTCAACACTGAAGCTTTCTTT. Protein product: CASSLGQVNTEAFF.

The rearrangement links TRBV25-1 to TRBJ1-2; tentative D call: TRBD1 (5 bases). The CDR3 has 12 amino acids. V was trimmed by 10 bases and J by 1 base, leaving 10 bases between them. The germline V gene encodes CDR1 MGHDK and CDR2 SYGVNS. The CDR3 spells CATRTFNYGYTF. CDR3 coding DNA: TGTGCCACCAGGACATTTAACTATGGCTACACCTTC.

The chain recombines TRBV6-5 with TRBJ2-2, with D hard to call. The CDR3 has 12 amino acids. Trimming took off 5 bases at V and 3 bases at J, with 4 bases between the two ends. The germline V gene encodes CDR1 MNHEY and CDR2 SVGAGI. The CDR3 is CASSPDTGELFF. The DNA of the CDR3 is TGTGCCAGCAGTCCGGACACCGGGGAGCTGTTTTTT.

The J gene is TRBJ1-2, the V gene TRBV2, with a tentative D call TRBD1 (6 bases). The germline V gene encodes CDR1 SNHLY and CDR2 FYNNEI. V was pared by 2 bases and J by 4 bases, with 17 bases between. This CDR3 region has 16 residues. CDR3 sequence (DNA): TGTGCCAGCAGTGAACGAGGAGGGACACCTCCCTATGGCTACACCTTC. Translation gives CASSERGGTPPYGYTF.

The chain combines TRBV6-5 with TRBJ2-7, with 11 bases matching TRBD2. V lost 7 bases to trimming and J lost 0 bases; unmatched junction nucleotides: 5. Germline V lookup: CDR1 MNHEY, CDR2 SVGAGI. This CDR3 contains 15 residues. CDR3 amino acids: CASKLAGDISYEQYF. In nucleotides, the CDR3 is TGTGCCAGCAAACTAGCGGGGGATATCTCCTACGAGCAGTACTTC.

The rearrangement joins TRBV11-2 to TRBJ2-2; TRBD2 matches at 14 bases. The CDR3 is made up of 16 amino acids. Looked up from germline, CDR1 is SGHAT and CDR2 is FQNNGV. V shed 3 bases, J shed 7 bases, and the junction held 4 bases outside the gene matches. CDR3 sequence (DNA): TGTGCCAGCAGCTTGACTAGCGGGGGGGCATACGGGGAGCTGTTTTTT. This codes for CASSLTSGGAYGELFF.

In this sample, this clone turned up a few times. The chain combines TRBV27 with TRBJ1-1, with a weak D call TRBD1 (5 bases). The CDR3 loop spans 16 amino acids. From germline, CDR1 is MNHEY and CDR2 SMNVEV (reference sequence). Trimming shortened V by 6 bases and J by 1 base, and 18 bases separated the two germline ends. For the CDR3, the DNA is TGTGCCAGCAGGAACACAGGTTCTTACCCGAACACTGAAGCTTTCTTT. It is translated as CASRNTGSYPNTEAFF.

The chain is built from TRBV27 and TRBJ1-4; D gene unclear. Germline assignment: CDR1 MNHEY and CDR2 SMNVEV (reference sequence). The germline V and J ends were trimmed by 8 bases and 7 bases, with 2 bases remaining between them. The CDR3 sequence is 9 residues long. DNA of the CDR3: TGTGCCAGCGGTGAAAAACTGTTTTTT. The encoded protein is CASGEKLFF.

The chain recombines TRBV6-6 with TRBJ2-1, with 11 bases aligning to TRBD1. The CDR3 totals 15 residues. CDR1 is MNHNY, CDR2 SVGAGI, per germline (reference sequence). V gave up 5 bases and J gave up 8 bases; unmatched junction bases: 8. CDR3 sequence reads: CASSPAGTGGDEQFF. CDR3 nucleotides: TGTGCCAGCAGTCCAGCCGGGACAGGGGGTGATGAGCAGTTCTTC.

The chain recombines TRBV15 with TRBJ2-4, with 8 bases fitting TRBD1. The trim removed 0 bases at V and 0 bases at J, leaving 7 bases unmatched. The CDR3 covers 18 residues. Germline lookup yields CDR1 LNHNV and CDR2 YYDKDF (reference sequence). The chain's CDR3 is CATSRDRQGAVAKNIQYF. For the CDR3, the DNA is TGTGCCACCAGCAGAGATAGGCAGGGGGCCGTAGCCAAAAACATTCAGTACTTC.

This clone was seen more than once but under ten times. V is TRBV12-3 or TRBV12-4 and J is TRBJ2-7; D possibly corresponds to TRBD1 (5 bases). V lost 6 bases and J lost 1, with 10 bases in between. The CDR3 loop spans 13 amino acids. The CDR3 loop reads CASRPGPSYEQYF. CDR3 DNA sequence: TGTGCCAGCAGACCAGGGCCTTCCTACGAGCAGTACTTC.

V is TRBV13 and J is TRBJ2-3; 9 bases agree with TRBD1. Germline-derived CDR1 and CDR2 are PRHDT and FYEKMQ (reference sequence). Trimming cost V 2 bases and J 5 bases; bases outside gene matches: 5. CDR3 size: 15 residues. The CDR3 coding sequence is TGTGCCAGCAGCTTAAACAGGGGGCGCCGAGATACGCAGTATTTT. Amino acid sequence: CASSLNRGRRDTQYF. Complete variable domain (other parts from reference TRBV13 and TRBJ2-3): AAGVIQSPRHLIKEKRETATLKCYPIPRHDTVYWYQQGPGQDPQFLISFYEKMQSDKGSIPDRFSAQQFSDYHSELNMSSLELGDSALYFCASSLNRGRRDTQYFGPGTRLTVL.

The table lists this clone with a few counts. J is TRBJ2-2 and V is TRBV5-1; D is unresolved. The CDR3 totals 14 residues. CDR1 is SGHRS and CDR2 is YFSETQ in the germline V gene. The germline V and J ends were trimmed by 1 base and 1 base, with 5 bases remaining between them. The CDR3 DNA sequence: TGCGCCAGCAGCTTGACGGGGAACACCGGGGAGCTGTTTTTT. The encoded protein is CASSLTGNTGELFF.

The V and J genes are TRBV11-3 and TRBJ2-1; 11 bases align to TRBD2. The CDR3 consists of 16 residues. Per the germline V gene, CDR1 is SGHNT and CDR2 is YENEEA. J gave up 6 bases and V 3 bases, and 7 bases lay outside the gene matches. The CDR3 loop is CASSFGGLAAPNEQFF. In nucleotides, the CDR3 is TGTGCCAGCAGCTTCGGGGGACTAGCGGCTCCCAATGAGCAGTTCTTC. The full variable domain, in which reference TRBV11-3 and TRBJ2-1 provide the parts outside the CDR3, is EAGVVQSPRYKIIEKKQPVAFWCNPISGHNTLYWYLQNLGQGPELLIRYENEEAVDDSQLPKDRFSAERLKGVDSTLKIQPAELGDSAVYLCASSFGGLAAPNEQFFGPGTRLTVL.

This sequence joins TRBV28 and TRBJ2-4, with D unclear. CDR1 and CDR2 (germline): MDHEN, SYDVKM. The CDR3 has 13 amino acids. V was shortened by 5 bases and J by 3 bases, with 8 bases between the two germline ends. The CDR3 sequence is CASSAASKNIQYF. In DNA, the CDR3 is TGTGCCAGCAGTGCCGCGAGCAAAAACATTCAGTACTTC.

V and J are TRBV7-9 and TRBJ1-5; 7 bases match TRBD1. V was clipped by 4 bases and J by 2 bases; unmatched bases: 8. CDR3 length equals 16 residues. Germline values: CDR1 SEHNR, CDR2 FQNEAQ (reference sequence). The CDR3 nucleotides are TGTGCCAGCAGCTCAGAGACAGGGTACCGCAATCAGCCCCAGCATTTT. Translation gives CASSSETGYRNQPQHF.

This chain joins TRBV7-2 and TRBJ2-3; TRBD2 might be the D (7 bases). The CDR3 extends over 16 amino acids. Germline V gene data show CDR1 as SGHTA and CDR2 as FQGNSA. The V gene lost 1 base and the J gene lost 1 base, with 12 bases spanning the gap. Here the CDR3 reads CASSLVGGAGTDTQYF. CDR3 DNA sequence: TGTGCCAGCAGCTTAGTTGGGGGGGCCGGCACAGATACGCAGTATTTT.

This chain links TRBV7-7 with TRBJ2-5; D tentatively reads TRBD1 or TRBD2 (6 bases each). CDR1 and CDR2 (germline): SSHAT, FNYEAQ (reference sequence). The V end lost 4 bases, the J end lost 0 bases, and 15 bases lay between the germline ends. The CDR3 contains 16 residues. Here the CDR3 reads CASSSRGAGNQETQYF. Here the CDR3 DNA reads TGTGCCAGCAGCTCGAGGGGGGCGGGGAACCAAGAGACCCAGTACTTC. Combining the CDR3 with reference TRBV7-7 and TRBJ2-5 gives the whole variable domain GAGVSQSPRYKVTKRGQDVTLRCDPISSHATLYWYQQALGQGPEFLTYFNYEAQPDKSGLPSDRFSAERPEGSISTLTIQRTEQRDSAMYRCASSSRGAGNQETQYFGPGTRLLVL.

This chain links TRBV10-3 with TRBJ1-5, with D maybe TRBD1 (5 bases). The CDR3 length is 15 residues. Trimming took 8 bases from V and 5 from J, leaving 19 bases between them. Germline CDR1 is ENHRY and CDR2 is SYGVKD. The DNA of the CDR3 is TGTGCCATCTCCCCCCGGGGCCCACCCGATCAGCCCCAGCATTTT. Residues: CAISPRGPPDQPQHF.

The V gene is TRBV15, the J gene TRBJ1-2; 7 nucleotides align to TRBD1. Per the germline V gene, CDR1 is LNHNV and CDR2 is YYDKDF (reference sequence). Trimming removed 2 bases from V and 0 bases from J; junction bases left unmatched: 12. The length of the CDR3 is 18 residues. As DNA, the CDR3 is TGTGCCACCAGCAGATCTGACAGGGAAGTTTTTTCTAACTATGGCTACACCTTC. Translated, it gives CATSRSDREVFSNYGYTF.

Here the CDR3 DNA reads TGTGCCAGCAGTTCCCTAGGAACCGGGGAGCTGTTTTTT. This codes for CASSSLGTGELFF. This chain links TRBV28 with TRBJ2-2; D gene uncertain. From germline, CDR1 is MDHEN and CDR2 SYDVKM. Trimming cost V 4 bases and J 5 bases, with 8 bases left between them. This CDR3 is 13 amino acids long.

CDR3 loop: CASSTLRGQETQYF. For the CDR3, the DNA is TGTGCCAGCAGCACCCTACGGGGCCAAGAGACCCAGTACTTC. The V call is TRBV9, the J call TRBJ2-5; possibly TRBD2 for D (5 bases). Trimming removed 4 bases from V and 1 base from J, with 11 bases in between. Germline CDR1 SGDLS, CDR2 YYNGEE. This CDR3 has 14 amino acids.

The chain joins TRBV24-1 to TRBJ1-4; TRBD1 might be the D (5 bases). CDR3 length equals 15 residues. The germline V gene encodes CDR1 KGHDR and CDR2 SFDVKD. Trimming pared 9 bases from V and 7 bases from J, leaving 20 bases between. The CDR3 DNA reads TGTGCCACCTCCCCCCGAGGGGCCGGGGGTGAAAAACTGTTTTTT. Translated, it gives CATSPRGAGGEKLFF.